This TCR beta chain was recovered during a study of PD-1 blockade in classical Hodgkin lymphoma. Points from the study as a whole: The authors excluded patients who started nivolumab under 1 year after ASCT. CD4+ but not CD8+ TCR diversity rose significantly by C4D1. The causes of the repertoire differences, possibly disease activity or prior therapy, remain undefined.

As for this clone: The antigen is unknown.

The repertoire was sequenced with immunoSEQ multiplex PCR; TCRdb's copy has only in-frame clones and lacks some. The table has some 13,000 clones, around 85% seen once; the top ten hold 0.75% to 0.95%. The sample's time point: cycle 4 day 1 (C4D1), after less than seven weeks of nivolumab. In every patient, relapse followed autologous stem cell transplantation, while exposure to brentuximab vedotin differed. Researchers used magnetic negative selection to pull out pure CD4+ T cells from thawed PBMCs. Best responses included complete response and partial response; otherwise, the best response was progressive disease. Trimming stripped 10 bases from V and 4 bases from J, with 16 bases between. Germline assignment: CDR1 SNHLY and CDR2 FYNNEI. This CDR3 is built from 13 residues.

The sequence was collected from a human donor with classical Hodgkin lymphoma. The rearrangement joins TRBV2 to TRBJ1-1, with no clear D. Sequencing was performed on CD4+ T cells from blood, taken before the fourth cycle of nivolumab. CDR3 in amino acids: CATQDRFPTEAFF. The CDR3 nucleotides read TGTGCCACCCAGGACCGATTCCCCACTGAAGCTTTCTTT.